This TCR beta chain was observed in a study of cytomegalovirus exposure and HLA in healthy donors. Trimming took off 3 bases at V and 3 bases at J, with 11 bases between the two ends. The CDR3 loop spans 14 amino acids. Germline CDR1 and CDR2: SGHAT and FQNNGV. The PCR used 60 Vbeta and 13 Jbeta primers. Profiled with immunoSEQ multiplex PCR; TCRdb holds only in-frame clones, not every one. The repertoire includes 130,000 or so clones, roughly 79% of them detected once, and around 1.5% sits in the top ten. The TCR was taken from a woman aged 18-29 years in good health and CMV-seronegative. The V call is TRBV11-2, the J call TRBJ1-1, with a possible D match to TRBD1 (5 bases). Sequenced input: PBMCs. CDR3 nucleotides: TGTGCCAGCAGCTTGGCAGGGTTGGACACTGAAGCTTTCTTT. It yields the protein CASSLAGLDTEAFF.